Only a few counts were recorded for the clone carrying this T cell receptor beta chain. The ends were cut back, 6 bases at V and 4 bases at J, with 19 bases in the middle. CDR1 and CDR2 (germline): MDHEN, SYDVKM. The CDR3 runs to 15 residues. TCRdb reanalysed the 5' RACE reads using MiXCR and keeps one entry per CDR3 protein. The repertoire holds 100,000 to 120,000 distinct CDR3 sequences, 10% to 15% seen once, with 3.5% to 4% in the top ten. The data were taken from a study of early T cells in non-severe SARS-CoV-2 infection. The sample consisted of whole blood, taken at baseline. The receptor comes from an adult who was a healthcare worker with PCR-confirmed SARS-CoV-2 infection or an uninfected control (not recorded which). The chain uses TRBV28 and TRBJ2-7, with D perhaps matching TRBD2 (6 bases). This CDR3 reads CASSPIPGGLYEQYF. In DNA, the CDR3 is TGTGCCAGCAGCCCAATCCCCGGGGGACTTTACGAGCAGTACTTC.